These T cell receptor beta chains were read from a single sample in a study of CD8 T cells in ankylosing spondylitis. TCRdb reprocessed the 5' RACE reads with MiXCR, giving one entry per CDR3 protein. The data show 250,000 to 400,000 distinct CDR3 sequences, with around a tenth seen just once and more than 7% held by the top ten. Material: blood, either unsorted or a sorted T cell fraction (not recorded which). Receptors were obtained from a female donor with ankylosing spondylitis or in good health (not recorded which). Both conserved end residues are part of each CDR3. The D gene is left open where the match is weak. A row's size may be missing; if present it is once, few, many or a size class.

clone size	D gene	V gene	J gene	CDR3 DNA	CDR3 protein
many	TRBD1	TRBV5-1	TRBJ1-1	TGCGCCAGCAGCCTTTTCGGCCGTAATAGGGGACAGGGTATGCCTGAAGCTTTCTTT	CASSLFGRNRGQGMPEAFF
.	TRBD2	TRBV12-3/TRBV12-4	TRBJ2-3	TGTGCCAGCTGTTTAGCGGGAGAAGGTGGGGCGTCGTACACAGATACGCAGTATTTT	CASCLAGEGGASYTDTQYF
.	.	TRBV7-3	TRBJ1-5	TGTGCCAGCAGCCCTACTCAGGGAGAAATTAAGCCCCAGCATTTT	CASSPTQGEIKPQHF
many	.	TRBV7-2	TRBJ2-1	TGTGCCAGCAGCCTCGGCCCGTGGGGTAATGAGCAGTTCTTC	CASSLGPWGNEQFF
many	.	TRBV5-1	TRBJ2-2	TGCGCCAGCAGCTTGGATTGGCGTCCGGGGGAGCTGTTTTTT	CASSLDWRPGELFF
few	.	TRBV5-1	TRBJ1-1	TGCGCCAGCAGCTTAGGGCCGGTTATCAACACTGAAGCTTTCTTT	CASSLGPVINTEAFF
few	TRBD2	TRBV5-4	TRBJ2-5	TGTGCCAGCAGCGCCGGACTAGCGGGGAGACAAGAGACCCAGTACTTC	CASSAGLAGRQETQYF
many	.	TRBV20-1	TRBJ2-3	TGCAGTGGTAAGCGCGGGGGCAGCAGTGGAGATACGCAGTATTTT	CSGKRGGSSGDTQYF
many	TRBD2	TRBV12-3/TRBV12-4	TRBJ2-7	TGTGCCAGCAGTAGAGCGGGAGGTTCCTACGAGCAGTACTTC	CASSRAGGSYEQYF
.	TRBD2	TRBV28	TRBJ2-2	TGTGCCGGGAGGACTAGCGGAGCGAACACCGGGGAGCTGTTTTTT	CAGRTSGANTGELFF
many	.	TRBV29-1	TRBJ1-1	TGCAGCATAGGGGGTGGCCTTAACACTGAAGCTTTCTTT	CSIGGGLNTEAFF
.	.	TRBV20-1	TRBJ2-7	TGCAGTGCTAGAGATCCAGGGGGGGGGAACTACGAGCAGTACTTC	CSARDPGGGNYEQYF
many	TRBD1	TRBV12-3/TRBV12-4	TRBJ1-1	TGTGCCAGCACTAGACAGGGGGTACGGACTGAAGCTTTCTTT	CASTRQGVRTEAFF
few	TRBD2	TRBV5-1	TRBJ2-1	TGCGCCAGCAGCTTGGTGGCTAGCGGGGGGGCCGGTTCGCATGAGCAGTTCTTC	CASSLVASGGAGSHEQFF
.	TRBD2	TRBV5-1	TRBJ2-6	TGCGCCAGCAGCCTTTTAGCGGGAGCTGGGGCCAACGTCCTGACTTTC	CASSLLAGAGANVLTF
many	.	TRBV21-1	TRBJ2-4	TGTGCCAGCTTTGACAGGGCCCAAAACATTCAGTACTTC	CASFDRAQNIQYF
many	TRBD1	TRBV5-1	TRBJ1-2	TGCGCCAGCAGCTTGGCAGGGGGCCTTGGCTACACCTTC	CASSLAGGLGYTF
.	.	TRBV7-9	TRBJ2-6	TGTGCCAGCCTCACAATGGGAGTACTCTCTGGGGCCAACGTCCTGACTTTC	CASLTMGVLSGANVLTF
.	TRBD2	TRBV7-6	TRBJ2-3	TGTGCCAGCAGCTCCGTAGCGGGGGGGATCACAGATACGCAGTATTTT	CASSSVAGGITDTQYF
many	TRBD2	TRBV9	TRBJ2-1	TGTGCCAGCAGCGTAAGCGGGAGGGCGAACTACAATGAGCAGTTCTTC	CASSVSGRANYNEQFF
many	.	TRBV20-1	TRBJ2-5	TGCAGTGCTAGCCCAGACAGGCGCCCCCGCTTGGACCAGTACTTC	CSASPDRRPRLDQYF
many	TRBD2	TRBV29-1	TRBJ2-3	TGCAGCGCCCCTGGTGAAGCGGGAGGAACAGATACGCAGTATTTT	CSAPGEAGGTDTQYF
many	.	TRBV20-1	TRBJ2-7	TGCAGTGCCCACGGACATAGCTTCTACGAGCAGTACTTC	CSAHGHSFYEQYF
few	TRBD2	TRBV5-6	TRBJ2-1	TGTGCCAGCAGCTGGGGACTAGCGGGGGGCCCTAGCTCCTACAATGAGCAGTTCTTC	CASSWGLAGGPSSYNEQFF
.	TRBD1	TRBV6-2/TRBV6-3	TRBJ1-5	TGTGCCAGCAACGCGGGACAGGGGGCGAGTTCAGGCAATCAGCCCCAGCATTTT	CASNAGQGASSGNQPQHF
many	TRBD1	TRBV28	TRBJ2-7	TGTGCCAGCAGTTTCAGCGGGACAGGGTACCACGAGCAGTACTTC	CASSFSGTGYHEQYF
.	.	TRBV7-8	TRBJ2-7	TGTGCCAGCAGCCCCTGCAGTAGCGTAAGCTCCTACGAGCAGTACTTC	CASSPCSSVSSYEQYF
many	.	TRBV7-3	TRBJ1-1	TGTGCCAGCAGCTTAGAGGGCATGAACACTGAAGCTTTCTTT	CASSLEGMNTEAFF
few	TRBD2	TRBV19	TRBJ2-3	TGTGCCAGTAGGACCTCGGATAGCGGGAACACAGATACGCAGTATTTT	CASRTSDSGNTDTQYF
many	.	TRBV24-1	TRBJ2-7	TGTGCCACCAGTGGTCGAGGGGCAGGGGATCAATACGAGCAGTACTTC	CATSGRGAGDQYEQYF
.	TRBD2	TRBV7-6	TRBJ2-7	TGTGCCAGCAGCCCAGGGACTAGCGGGAGCCACCCCTTCTCCTACGAGCAGTACTTC	CASSPGTSGSHPFSYEQYF
many	.	TRBV28	TRBJ1-6	TGTGCCAGCGGGGAGGGGTATAATTCACCCCTCCACTTT	CASGEGYNSPLHF
few	.	TRBV29-1	TRBJ2-7	TGCAGCGTTGCTGGACACAGTCCCGACTACGAGCAGTACTTC	CSVAGHSPDYEQYF
many	TRBD1	TRBV5-1	TRBJ1-1	TGCGCCAGCAGCGACCAGGGGGCGAACACTGAAGCTTTCTTT	CASSDQGANTEAFF
many	TRBD2	TRBV20-1	TRBJ2-7	TGCAGTGCTAGCCCCCGGGCTAGCGGGGGTTTCTACGAGCAGTACTTC	CSASPRASGGFYEQYF
many	TRBD1	TRBV29-1	TRBJ2-2	TGCAGCGTCCCGGGACAGTTGAACACCGGGGAGCTGTTTTTT	CSVPGQLNTGELFF
.	TRBD2	TRBV29-1	TRBJ2-5	TGCAGCGTCGTAGCGGGAGCCCTGGAGACCCAGTACTTC	CSVVAGALETQYF
many	.	TRBV20-1	TRBJ1-1	TGCAGTGCCCCGGCGGTCCTTTTCACTGAAGCTTTCTTT	CSAPAVLFTEAFF
many	TRBD2	TRBV29-1	TRBJ2-5	TGCAGCGTTCTCAGCGGGGGACGGGAGACCCAGTACTTC	CSVLSGGRETQYF
few	.	TRBV28	TRBJ2-1	TGTGCCAGCAGTTCCCCCTTGGCAGGGCAGGTGGGCTCCTACAATGAGCAGTTCTTC	CASSSPLAGQVGSYNEQFF
few	.	TRBV20-1	TRBJ2-7	TGCAGTGCTACAACCCACCCCCTCACAGGGAACGAGCAGTACTTC	CSATTHPLTGNEQYF
few	.	TRBV28	TRBJ1-5	TGTGCCAGCAGTTTAGGGCCCCTTGGGGGCAATCAGCCCCAGCATTTT	CASSLGPLGGNQPQHF
few	.	TRBV6-5	TRBJ2-5	TGTGCCAGCAGTTACGGGGGGCGGCGGCAAGAGACCCAGTACTTC	CASSYGGRRQETQYF
many	.	TRBV20-1	TRBJ1-2	TGCAGTGCTAGAGATCAGGGCAGGGTCCCCTTTTACTATGGCTACACCTTC	CSARDQGRVPFYYGYTF
few	.	TRBV7-3	TRBJ2-5	TGTGCCAGCTCCATCCCAGGGGAGACCCAGTACTTC	CASSIPGETQYF
few	TRBD2	TRBV18	TRBJ2-5	TGTGCCAGCTCACTTGAGACCTTAGCGGGACAAGGTAGAGAAGAGACCCAGTACTTC	CASSLETLAGQGREETQYF
.	TRBD1	TRBV9	TRBJ1-4	TGTGCCAGCAGCCCCGACAGGGGAGGTGAAAAACTGTTTTTT	CASSPDRGGEKLFF
few	.	TRBV21-1	TRBJ1-1	TGTGCCAGCAGCAAAGGGGAGAGCCTAGAAAACACTGAAGCTTTCTTT	CASSKGESLENTEAFF
many	.	TRBV10-3	TRBJ1-5	TGTGCCACGACCGGACTGAACAATCAGCCCCAGCATTTT	CATTGLNNQPQHF
many	TRBD1	TRBV20-1	TRBJ2-5	TGCAGTGCTGCGGACAGGGCCGAAGAGACCCAGTACTTC	CSAADRAEETQYF
few	.	TRBV25-1	TRBJ2-7	TGTGCCAGCACACTAGGACAGTACGAGCAGTACTTC	CASTLGQYEQYF
many	TRBD2	TRBV20-1	TRBJ2-7	TGCAGTGCTGAGCGAGCGGGGGCCTACGAGCAGTACTTC	CSAERAGAYEQYF
few	.	TRBV15	TRBJ2-2	TGTGCCACCAGCAGAGATTCGGAGGTCGGGGAGCTGTTTTTT	CATSRDSEVGELFF
many	.	TRBV20-1	TRBJ1-5	TGCAGTGCTAGAGACCCCGGGGGGGCCTCTCAGCCCCAGCATTTT	CSARDPGGASQPQHF
many	.	TRBV12-3/TRBV12-4	TRBJ2-1	TGTGCCAGCAGTTTAGGACAGGACCCTTACAATGAGCAGTTCTTC	CASSLGQDPYNEQFF
.	.	TRBV5-1	TRBJ2-1	TGCGCCAGCAGCCCTCGCGCGTCTAGCTCCTACAATGAGCAGTTCTTC	CASSPRASSSYNEQFF
many	.	TRBV20-1	TRBJ2-7	TGCAGTGCCCTGGGACAAGGAAGATTCTACGAGCAGTACTTC	CSALGQGRFYEQYF
many	TRBD2	TRBV29-1	TRBJ2-1	TGCAGCGTCAGGACTAGCGGGATCTCGAATGAGCAGTTCTTC	CSVRTSGISNEQFF
many	.	TRBV9	TRBJ2-7	TGTGCCAGCAGCGTAGAGACAGGAAGATCCTACGAGCAGTACTTC	CASSVETGRSYEQYF